This TCR beta chain stems from a study of CD8+ T cells in alopecia areata. Whole-study context: Oral tofacitinib, 5 to 10 mg twice daily, was given in an open-label trial.

The table lists this clone with a count of one. What it binds is not known. The CDR3 length is 16 residues. Germline V lookup: CDR1 MNHNY, CDR2 SVGAGI (reference sequence). J gave up 8 bases and V 2 bases, and 9 bases lay outside the gene matches. As the sequencing template, cDNA was produced by extracting RNA and reverse transcribing it. This table comes from immunoSEQ multiplex PCR, and its TCRdb copy is limited to in-frame clones, with some not included. In the table there are over 110,000 clones, approximately 51% of which are singletons. Whole-study results and caveats: Sequenced scalp T cells also include alphabeta T cells resident in normal skin. Compared with mice, patients displayed less clear TCR sharing, possibly for HLA-related reasons.

The receptor was isolated from a human donor with alopecia areata. The chain employs TRBV6-6 and TRBJ1-4; TRBD1 aligns across 9 bases. The source material was CD4+ T cells sorted from blood, sampled at week 0. The CDR3 loop reads CASSYLGGQGGEKLFF. CDR3 in DNA: TGTGCCAGCAGTTACCTAGGGGGACAGGGCGGAGAAAAACTGTTTTTT.